These T cell receptor beta chains were read from a single sample in a study of blood T cell repertoires in COVID-19. Sequencing used immunoSEQ multiplex PCR; TCRdb keeps in-frame clones, though not all of them. The table shows about 130,000 clones, with roughly 80% occurring only once. The specimen was peripheral blood. Source of these receptors: an elderly woman with acute or convalescent COVID-19. CDR3s include the opening cysteine and the closing phenylalanine or tryptophan. Fields, in order: CDR3 DNA, CDR3 protein, V gene, clone size, J gene, D gene. D genes are given only for firm matches. Clone size is stated in some rows and not others, as once, few, many or a class when expanded.

TGTGCTAGTGGTTTGGTCACAGGGGGATCACCCCTCCACTTT,CASGLVTGGSPLHF,TRBV12-5,.,TRBJ1-6,TRBD1
TGTGCCAGCAGCCAAGAGCCGCGGACTCTTGGAAACACCATATATTTT,CASSQEPRTLGNTIYF,TRBV4-2,.,TRBJ1-3,.
TGTGCCAGCAGTAAAAATGACAGGTCCCACTTCAATCAGCCCCAGCATTTT,CASSKNDRSHFNQPQHF,TRBV28,.,TRBJ1-5,.
TGTGCCAGCAGTGACCTTCGGAGGACAGGGCAGCCCCAGCATTTT,CASSDLRRTGQPQHF,TRBV6-1,.,TRBJ1-5,TRBD1
TGTGCCAGCAGTCCACCCAGCGGTAGGGATTATAACTATGGCTACACCTTC,CASSPPSGRDYNYGYTF,TRBV6-6,.,TRBJ1-2,.
TGTGCCAGCAGCCACGGGACACTCCGCGTTAGCACAGATACGCAGTATTTT,CASSHGTLRVSTDTQYF,TRBV5-4,.,TRBJ2-3,.
TGTGCCAGCAGTGGAACCCTGGGAGACTATGGCTACACCTTC,CASSGTLGDYGYTF,TRBV25-1,.,TRBJ1-2,.
TGTGCCAGCAGCAAAGAGGAGGACTTTCGGGGAATAAGCAATCAGCCCCAGCATTTT,CASSKEEDFRGISNQPQHF,TRBV21-1,.,TRBJ1-5,.
TGTGCCATCAGTGACCCAATTGACAGGGGGCGGTTCCATGGCTACACCTTC,CAISDPIDRGRFHGYTF,TRBV10-3,.,TRBJ1-2,TRBD1
TGTGCCAGCAGCCCATGGGACAGAAGCTATGGCTACACCTTC,CASSPWDRSYGYTF,TRBV21-1,.,TRBJ1-2,.
TGCGCCAGCAGCCGCCTTGGGCCCCAGAACACTGAAGCTTTCTTT,CASSRLGPQNTEAFF,TRBV5-1,.,TRBJ1-1,.
TGTGCCAGAACCCGAAGAAGGACAGGGGGCGCTGAAGCTTTCTTT,CARTRRRTGGAEAFF,TRBV19,.,TRBJ1-1,TRBD1
TGTGCCAGCAGTGATAGGACAGGAGACTCCTACGAGCAGTACTTC,CASSDRTGDSYEQYF,TRBV6-1,.,TRBJ2-7,TRBD1
TGTGCCAGTAAAACAGGGGGCAATCAGCCCCAGCATTTT,CASKTGGNQPQHF,TRBV19,.,TRBJ1-5,TRBD1
TGCAGTGTCGGGTGGGAGGGTACGCAGTATTTT,CSVGWEGTQYF,TRBV20-1,.,TRBJ2-3,TRBD2
TGTGCCAGCAGTTCAATCAGGGGGCGCTGGGAGAGTAATCAGCCCCAGCATTTT,CASSSIRGRWESNQPQHF,TRBV5-6,few,TRBJ1-5,TRBD1
TGTGCCAGCAGCCCCGGACAGGGGAGCACAGATACGCAGTATTTT,CASSPGQGSTDTQYF,TRBV9,.,TRBJ2-3,TRBD1
TGTGCCAGCAGTTTGGGCATTGGTCAGCCCCAGCATTTT,CASSLGIGQPQHF,TRBV12-3/TRBV12-4,.,TRBJ1-5,.
TGTGCCAGCAGCTATCGTACAGGCCGCTCCTATAATTCACCCCTCCACTTT,CASSYRTGRSYNSPLHF,TRBV5-6,.,TRBJ1-6,.
TGTGCCAGCCACGGAGCTAACAATCAGCCCCAGCATTTT,CASHGANNQPQHF,TRBV6-1,.,TRBJ1-5,.
TGTGCCAGCAGTTACTCTACAGGGGGCAGCCCTCGAGAAGCTTTCTTT,CASSYSTGGSPREAFF,TRBV6-2/TRBV6-3,.,TRBJ1-1,TRBD1
TGCGCCAGCAGTCTTACCGGGACTAGTCGCACTGAAGCTTTCTTT,CASSLTGTSRTEAFF,TRBV4-1,once,TRBJ1-1,.
TGTGCCAGCCTTGAGTCTTACGAGCAGTACTTC,CASLESYEQYF,TRBV2,.,TRBJ2-7,.
TGTGCCATAGGACAGGGTCTCACTGAAGCCTTCTTT,CAIGQGLTEAFF,TRBV10-3,.,TRBJ1-1,TRBD1
TGTGCCAGCAGCTTAGAAGCAGGGACAGGTGGCTACACCTTC,CASSLEAGTGGYTF,TRBV7-2,.,TRBJ1-2,TRBD1
TGTGCCAGCAGCGGAGTAGCGGGGGGGAACACCGGGGAGCTGTTTTTT,CASSGVAGGNTGELFF,TRBV9,.,TRBJ2-2,TRBD2
TGTGCCAGCAGTTCCCTTACAGGGGGAAGGGGCTATGGCTACACCTTC,CASSSLTGGRGYGYTF,TRBV27,.,TRBJ1-2,TRBD1
TGTGCCACCAGCAGAGACTGGGACAGTCCCAATGAGCAGTTCTTC,CATSRDWDSPNEQFF,TRBV15,.,TRBJ2-1,TRBD1
TGCGCCAGCTCCCTGGGACAGGGTCGGCGCGAGCAGTACTTC,CASSLGQGRREQYF,TRBV5-1,.,TRBJ2-7,TRBD1
TGTGCCATCAGTGAGTCGACGTACGGGGGGGGCTCCGGGGAGCTGTTTTTT,CAISESTYGGGSGELFF,TRBV10-3,.,TRBJ2-2,TRBD2
TGTGCCAGTAGTATCTACAGGGGCGGCACTGAAGCTTTCTTT,CASSIYRGGTEAFF,TRBV19,few,TRBJ1-1,TRBD1
TGTGCCAGCAGCTTGAGGCGGGGGACTGAAGCTTTCTTT,CASSLRRGTEAFF,TRBV5-8,once,TRBJ1-1,.
TGTGCCAGCAGCCCCGAGGGGGTTTCCACAGATACGCAGTATTTT,CASSPEGVSTDTQYF,TRBV7-9,.,TRBJ2-3,.
TGTGCCAGCAGCCAAGTCTCACGACAGGGCGGGAATTCACCCCTCCACTTT,CASSQVSRQGGNSPLHF,TRBV4-2,once,TRBJ1-6,TRBD1
TGTGCCAGCAGCTCAGAGACAGGGGGAAATTCACCCCTCCACTTT,CASSSETGGNSPLHF,TRBV11-1,.,TRBJ1-6,TRBD1
TGTGCCAGCAGCCTCCAAACTAGCGGGGGCACCGGGGAGCTGTTTTTT,CASSLQTSGGTGELFF,TRBV3-1/TRBV3-2,.,TRBJ2-2,TRBD2
TGTGCCAGCACCGTTACAGGGTTAGGAAACACCATATATTTT,CASTVTGLGNTIYF,TRBV5-8,.,TRBJ1-3,.
TGTGCCAGCCAATCGACCGGGGGGGGTCAGCCCCAGCATTTT,CASQSTGGGQPQHF,TRBV7-9,few,TRBJ1-5,.
TGTGCCAGCTCACTTGGACAGGGGGGAAATCAGCCCCAGCATTTT,CASSLGQGGNQPQHF,TRBV18,.,TRBJ1-5,TRBD1
TGTGCCAGCAGCTTAGATGGGTCAGGTGGGACCGGGGAGCTGTTTTTT,CASSLDGSGGTGELFF,TRBV7-2,.,TRBJ2-2,.